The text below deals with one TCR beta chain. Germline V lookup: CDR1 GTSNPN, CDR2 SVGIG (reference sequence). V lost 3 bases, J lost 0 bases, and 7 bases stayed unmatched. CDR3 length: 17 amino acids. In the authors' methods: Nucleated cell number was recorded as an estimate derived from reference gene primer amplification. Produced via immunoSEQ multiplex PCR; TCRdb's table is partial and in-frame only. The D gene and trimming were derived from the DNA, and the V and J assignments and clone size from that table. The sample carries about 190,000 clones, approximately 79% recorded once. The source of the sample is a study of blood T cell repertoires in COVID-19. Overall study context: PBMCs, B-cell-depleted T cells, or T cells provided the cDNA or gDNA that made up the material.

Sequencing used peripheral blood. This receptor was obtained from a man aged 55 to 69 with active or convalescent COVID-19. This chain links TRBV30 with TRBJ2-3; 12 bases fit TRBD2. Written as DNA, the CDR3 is TGTGCCTGGAGAAGGCTAGCGGGAGGGCCTAGCACAGATACGCAGTATTTT. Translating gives CAWRRLAGGPSTDTQYF.